These 21 T cell receptor beta chains were all obtained from the same sample, sequenced in a study of blood T cells in healthy people across ages (dated by TCRdb to about 2015). Libraries were constructed by 5' RACE. TCRdb records Illumina HiSeq 2500 as the sequencer. A second PCR of roughly 7 to 12 cycles was run with a J-beta primer mix and a sample-barcoded 5' primer. TCRdb passed the public sequencing reads through fastp at Q25 and MiXCR, retaining productive beta sequences. A single entry per CDR3 protein holds the most common genes and DNA from its merged rows. The sample table lists about 1.8 million distinct CDR3 sequences, around 50% of them with a count of one. The ten largest clones capture around 2.1% of the sample. The sample consisted of blood. The receptor set was obtained from a woman aged 40-49 years in good health.

The chain links TRBV5-1 to TRBJ2-2; D uncertain. The V end lost 7 bases, the J end lost 2 bases, and 12 bases lay between the germline ends. CDR1 and CDR2 from the germline V gene are SGHRS and YFSETQ. The CDR3 has 14 amino acids. CDR3 sequence reads: CASSGHPNTGELFF. CDR3 DNA sequence: TGCGCCAGCTCCGGGCACCCAAACACCGGGGAGCTGTTTTTT.

Of note for this clonotype: A much larger clone differs by one base, so this may be a read error. The CDR3 loop is CSVLGSGANVPTF. In DNA, the CDR3 is TGCAGCGTTCTAGGCTCTGGGGCCAACGTCCCGACTTTC. The chain combines TRBV29-1 with TRBJ2-6; weak D call: TRBD1 (5 bases). This CDR3 has 13 amino acids. Looked up from germline, CDR1 is SQVTM and CDR2 is ANQGSEA. Combining the CDR3 with reference TRBV29-1 and TRBJ2-6 gives the whole variable domain SAVISQKPSRDICQRGTSLTIQCQVDSQVTMMFWYRQQPGQSLTLIATANQGSEATYESGFVIDKFPISRPNLTFSTLTVSNMSPEDSSIYLCSVLGSGANVPTFGAGSRLTVL.

In its sample, this clonotype was seen a few times. The chain has TRBV29-1 and TRBJ2-1, with unresolved D. Germline loops: CDR1 SQVTM, CDR2 ANQGSEA. The V and J ends lost 3 bases and 5 bases respectively, with 14 bases between them. There are 14 residues in the CDR3. CDR3 bases: TGCAGCGTTGAGGACGCGAGCCCCCACAATGAGCAGTTCTTC. Protein: CSVEDASPHNEQFF.

The rearrangement joins TRBV5-7 to TRBJ1-6, with 7 bases that match TRBD1. TRBV5-7 is sorted into the ORF group, with uncertain function. CDR3 length: 14 amino acids. V trimming: 1 base; J trimming: 8 bases; junction bases outside the gene matches: 3. The CDR3: CASSLRTGDSPLHF. In DNA form, the CDR3 reads TGTGCCAGCAGCTTGCGGACAGGAGATTCACCCCTCCACTTT.

The chain uses TRBV5-1 and TRBJ2-3; D gene ambiguous. The CDR3 has 14 amino acids. The germline V gene encodes CDR1 SGHRS and CDR2 YFSETQ. The ends were cut back, 3 bases at V and 2 bases at J, with 10 bases in the middle. The CDR3 nucleotides are TGCGCCAGCAGCTCCGACACATTCACAGATACGCAGTATTTT. Protein: CASSSDTFTDTQYF.

This clonotype was detected once. V is TRBV28 and J is TRBJ1-6; weak D call: TRBD1 (6 bases). V lost 9 bases and J lost 7, with 13 bases in between. This CDR3 contains 13 residues. Germline CDR1 MDHEN, CDR2 SYDVKM. CDR3 DNA sequence: TGTGCCAGTCGATCAGGGGTAAATTCACCCCTCCACTTT. Translation: CASRSGVNSPLHF.

As DNA, the CDR3 is TGTGCCAGCAGTAAAAACCGGGGCGGACGGAGCAATCAGCCCCAGCATTTT. Residues: CASSKNRGGRSNQPQHF. V and J are TRBV6-2 or TRBV6-3 and TRBJ1-5, with D possibly TRBD1 on 5 matching bases. The CDR3 is 17 residues long. V lost 5 bases and J lost 1, with 18 bases in between. Germline values: CDR1 MNHEY, CDR2 SVGEGT.

This clonotype came up a few times. This chain joins TRBV27 and TRBJ2-7, with D unclear. Germline lookup yields CDR1 MNHEY and CDR2 SMNVEV (reference sequence). The V end was cut by 11 bases, the J end by 0 bases, with 14 bases between. This CDR3 is built from 13 residues. CDR3 coding DNA: TGTGCCTCGGGCTCGTTGAGCTCCTACGAGCAGTACTTC. Protein product: CASGSLSSYEQYF.

The chain combines TRBV7-8 with TRBJ2-1, with 12 bases lining up with TRBD1. Germline V gene lookup returns CDR1 SGHVS and CDR2 FQNEAQ. This CDR3 spans 15 amino acids. The V gene end was trimmed by 5 bases and the J gene end by 7 bases; junction bases not matched to a gene: 6. For the CDR3, the DNA is TGTGCCAGCAGCCAGGGACAGGGGGCTTTAAATGAGCAGTTCTTC. This sequence encodes CASSQGQGALNEQFF.

This clonotype was counted between two and nine times. The chain is built from TRBV4-3 and TRBJ2-3; either TRBD1 or TRBD2 may supply D (6 bases each). The V and J ends lost 3 bases and 3 bases respectively, with 16 bases between them. There are 16 residues in the CDR3. Germline V gene sequence: CDR1 LGHNA, CDR2 YSLEER. The CDR3 DNA is TGCGCCAGCAGCCATCCCTCCGGAGGGGGGACAGATACGCAGTATTTT. It specifies CASSHPSGGGTDTQYF.

This clonotype was seen only a few times. J is TRBJ2-1 and V is TRBV2; 8 bases fit TRBD1. CDR3 length: 15 residues. The V gene end was trimmed by 6 bases and the J gene end by 4 bases; junction bases not matched to a gene: 8. The germline V gene encodes CDR1 SNHLY and CDR2 FYNNEI. CDR3 in amino acids: CASRPTGTGYNEQFF. The CDR3 DNA is TGTGCCAGCAGACCCACTGGGACAGGATACAATGAGCAGTTCTTC.

This sequence joins TRBV6-6 and TRBJ2-7; D remains ambiguous. This CDR3 is 13 amino acids long. V lost 5 bases to trimming and J lost 2 bases, with 10 bases between them. CDR1 MNHNY and CDR2 SVGAGI come from the germline V gene (reference sequence). This CDR3 is CASSMAETYEQYF. CDR3 in DNA: TGTGCCAGCAGTATGGCAGAAACCTACGAGCAGTACTTC.

V is TRBV20-1 and J is TRBJ1-1; TRBD1 is a possible D gene (5 bases). This CDR3 has 14 amino acids. The ends were cut back, 3 bases at V and 4 bases at J, with 15 bases in the middle. Germline CDR1 DFQATT, CDR2 SNEGSKA (reference sequence). The CDR3 DNA reads TGCAGTGCTAGTAAGGCGGGGGGTGGCACTGAAGCTTTCTTT. Protein product: CSASKAGGGTEAFF.

The chain joins TRBV15 to TRBJ2-7, with TRBD2 identical over 7 bases. Near its end, the DNA agrees better with TRBJ2-5, so the J call may be wrong. Germline values: CDR1 LNHNV, CDR2 YYDKDF (reference sequence). This CDR3 is built from 16 residues. The DNA of the CDR3 is TGTGCCACCAGCAGAGTCCAGGCCCCGGGGGGTGAGACCCAGTACTTC. It yields the protein CATSRVQAPGGETQYF.

This clonotype was observed once. This rearrangement joins TRBV3-1 to TRBJ1-2, with D perhaps matching TRBD1 (6 bases). V lost 3 bases, J lost 3 bases, and 14 bases lay in between. CDR1 is LGHDT, CDR2 YNNKEL, per germline (reference sequence). The CDR3 contains 15 residues. CDR3 coding DNA: TGTGCCAGCAGCCAGTGGGGGGGGCCAGACTATGGCTACACCTTC. Translation gives CASSQWGGPDYGYTF.

This clonotype was recorded a few times. The gene calls are TRBV4-1 and TRBJ2-6; TRBD1 agrees at 8 bases. This CDR3 spans 21 amino acids. Germline CDR1 reads MGHRA; CDR2 reads YSYEKL. Germline trimming cut 0 bases from V and 0 bases from J; bases unmatched to any gene: 13. This CDR3 is CASSQEGVVTGEFSGANVLTF. CDR3 DNA sequence: TGCGCCAGCAGCCAAGAGGGGGTAGTGACAGGGGAATTCTCTGGGGCCAACGTCCTGACTTTC.

This sequence joins TRBV29-1 and TRBJ2-1, with 12 positions matching TRBD2. The germline V gene has CDR1 SQVTM and CDR2 ANQGSEA. V trimming: 8 bases; J trimming: 8 bases; junction bases outside the gene matches: 10. CDR3 length equals 14 residues. The CDR3 DNA reads TGCAGCCTCGCCGGGACTAGCGGGCCCCATGAGCAGTTCTTC. Translation gives CSLAGTSGPHEQFF.

The chain uses TRBV12-3 or TRBV12-4 and TRBJ1-2; D may be TRBD1 (6 bases). This CDR3 has 14 residues. Trimming left V 7 bases short and J 8 bases short, with 20 bases between. For the CDR3, the DNA is TGTGCCAGCACCCGCGAAGCAGGGGAGTCCGGCTACACCTTC. Its protein is CASTREAGESGYTF.

The chain joins TRBV14 to TRBJ2-1; 8 bases are a match to TRBD2. The length of the CDR3 is 17 residues. V trimming: 3 bases; J trimming: 7 bases; junction bases outside the gene matches: 14. CDR1 is SGHDN, CDR2 FVKESK, per germline. The CDR3: CASSQRGGVAGLNEQFF. In DNA, the CDR3 is TGTGCCAGCAGCCAGCGAGGGGGAGTAGCGGGGCTGAATGAGCAGTTCTTC.

This clonotype has only one observation. Here the CDR3 DNA reads TGCAGTGCTACTATACGGCGGCAGAACACTGAAGCTTTCTTT. Translation: CSATIRRQNTEAFF. The chain has TRBV20-1 and TRBJ1-1; unclear D gene. V lost 4 bases and J lost 1, with 13 bases in between. CDR1 and CDR2 from the germline V gene are DFQATT and SNEGSKA (reference sequence). CDR3 length equals 14 residues.

This clonotype was counted a few times. The gene calls are TRBV4-3 and TRBJ1-4; 7 bases map to TRBD1. V lost 4 bases and J lost 7; bases outside the gene matches: 12. Germline assignment: CDR1 LGHNA and CDR2 YSLEER. This CDR3 is built from 16 residues. CDR3 loop: CASSRSPGGEGEKLFF. CDR3 coding DNA: TGCGCCAGCAGCCGGTCTCCAGGGGGAGAAGGTGAAAAACTGTTTTTT.